This T cell receptor (beta chain) was captured in a study of T cell responses to AZD1222 COVID-19 vaccine. Notes on the study in general: Clonal diversity was possibly underestimated; the donors were predominantly white British and more often female. When two AZD1222 doses had been given, Spike-specific TCR breadth and depth rose. Scientists sampled the repertoires only once the peak T cell response had passed.

J lost 0 bases, V lost 1 base, and 0 bases had no gene match. CDR1 and CDR2 (germline): MRHNA, SNTAGT. The CDR3 runs to 16 residues. Worth noting for this clone: No antigen is known for it.

The method was immunoSEQ multiplex PCR; TCRdb's version includes in-frame clones alone and lacks a portion of them. The data show 150,000 to 200,000 clones, 80% to 95% seen once. The chain couples TRBV6-4 to TRBJ2-1; 10 bases agree with TRBD2. The clonotype originates from an adult in good health. The material was peripheral blood, obtained on day 0 of AZD1222 vaccination. The CDR3 loop reads CASSDLAGGSYNEQFF. CDR3 coding DNA: TGTGCCAGCAGTGACTTAGCGGGAGGCTCCTACAATGAGCAGTTCTTC.